Below are 9 T cell receptor beta chains sequenced from a single sample in a study of response to subunit inactivated influenza vaccine (dated by TCRdb to about 2018). Library preparation employed RT-PCR. The sample was run on an Illumina HiSeq 2500. TCRdb reran the public reads through fastp at Q25 and MiXCR, keeping productive beta chains. Rows with one shared CDR3 protein collapse into an entry with the most common genes and DNA. This sample has more than 700,000 distinct CDR3 sequences in its table, and 21% of those were observed once. The ten most abundant clones make up roughly a tenth of the sample. The source was PBMCs from blood, collected approximately 5 days after vaccination. The source of these receptors is a man aged 50 or older who received an inactivated influenza vaccine. Donor details come from another sample of the same person, matched by shared clones.

The chain recombines TRBV12-3 or TRBV12-4 with TRBJ1-3; D gene ambiguous. CDR3 length equals 16 residues. V was cut by 4 bases and J by 0 bases, with 13 bases left in between. Here the CDR3 DNA reads TGTGCCAGCAGTTCCCGCGGACGGAGCTCTGGAAACACCATATATTTT. Protein sequence: CASSSRGRSSGNTIYF.

Only a few counts were recorded for this clonotype. V gene TRBV7-9 combines with J gene TRBJ2-1; TRBD2 agrees at 7 bases. This CDR3 comprises 15 residues. Trimming removed 5 bases from V and 10 bases from J; junction bases left unmatched: 14. Germline V gene sequence: CDR1 SEHNR, CDR2 FQNEAQ (reference sequence). CDR3 loop: CASSPPGLLSLEQFF. CDR3 in DNA: TGTGCCAGCAGCCCTCCGGGACTACTCTCATTGGAGCAGTTCTTC.

This clonotype was found a few times. The genes are TRBV12-3 or TRBV12-4 and TRBJ2-3; TRBD1 agrees at 9 bases. This CDR3 is built from 12 residues. With 6 bases clipped from V and 14 bases from J, the junction kept 9 bases outside the gene matches. CDR3 bases: TGTGCCAGCAGCAACAGGGGGCACCCAGGGTATTTT. Protein sequence: CASSNRGHPGYF.

There are a few counts of this clonotype. The CDR3 coding sequence is TGCAGTGCTAGGTTTAAGGTCAGGCTAGCGGGCAATGAGCAGTTCTTC. Its translation is CSARFKVRLAGNEQFF. The genes are TRBV20-1 and TRBJ2-1; 8 positions agree with TRBD2. Germline V gene data show CDR1 as DFQATT and CDR2 as SNEGSKA (reference sequence). This CDR3 is built from 16 residues. The V and J ends lost 3 bases and 6 bases, in that order; junction bases with no gene match: 13.

This clonotype was seen only a few times. The J gene is TRBJ1-6, the V gene TRBV20-1, with unresolved D. V was cut by 2 bases and J by 8 bases, with 13 bases left in between. In germline, CDR1 is DFQATT, CDR2 SNEGSKA (reference sequence). The CDR3 covers 14 residues. The CDR3 region is CSARFQRPDSPLHF. The CDR3 DNA reads TGCAGTGCTAGATTCCAGCGGCCGGATTCACCCCTCCACTTT.

This clonotype was recorded at least ten times. The genes are TRBV6-1 and TRBJ2-2, with a weak D call TRBD2 (5 bases). Trimming left V 6 bases short and J 4 bases short, with 9 bases between. This CDR3 is built from 13 residues. CDR1 and CDR2 from the germline V gene are MNHNS and SASEGT. The CDR3 reads CASRDLATGELFF. DNA for the CDR3: TGTGCCAGCAGGGACCTAGCCACCGGGGAGCTGTTTTTT.

Only a few counts were recorded for this clonotype. The rearrangement joins TRBV6-6 to TRBJ1-1; tentatively, D is TRBD1 (5 bases). In germline, CDR1 is MNHNY, CDR2 SVGAGI (reference sequence). Trimming took 0 bases from V and 5 from J, leaving 7 bases between them. There are 13 residues in the CDR3. The CDR3 region is CASSYSEGTEAFF. The DNA for the CDR3 is TGTGCCAGCAGTTACTCAGAGGGGACTGAAGCTTTCTTT.

The chain uses TRBV6-5 and TRBJ2-1; D may be TRBD2 (5 bases). Trimming took off 1 base at V and 9 bases at J, with 13 bases between the two ends. Per germline, CDR1 MNHEY and CDR2 SVGAGI. This CDR3 comprises 14 residues. DNA of the CDR3: TGTGCCAGCAGTTACTTGGGAATGGGGAGTGAGCAGTTCTTC. This gives the protein CASSYLGMGSEQFF.

The chain is built from TRBV7-7 and TRBJ2-1; D might be TRBD2 (5 bases). The CDR3 runs to 13 residues. Per germline, CDR1 SSHAT and CDR2 FNYEAQ (reference sequence). V shed 1 base and J shed 9 bases, with 10 bases lying between them. As DNA, the CDR3 is TGTGCCAGCAGCTTAGGTCGGGATGGTGAGCAGTTCTTC. It translates to CASSLGRDGEQFF.